These T cell receptor beta chains were read from a single sample in a study of T cells in localized non-small cell lung cancer. Clones were sequenced by immunoSEQ multiplex PCR, and TCRdb holds only the in-frame ones, with some missing. The data contain about 19,000 clones, approximately 90% of them singletons. The sequencing used peripheral blood, collected before any cancer treatment. These receptors were obtained from a male donor at least 60 years old with stage I squamous cell lung carcinoma. The conserved cysteine and the conserved F or W are not part of the CDR3 here. The D gene is left open where the match is weak.

TRBJ2-7,TRBV5-1,.,ASSFQGGSSYEQY
TRBJ2-2,TRBV11-3,.,ASSPVGMGTGELF
TRBJ2-3,TRBV18,.,ASSPLEEATDTQY
TRBJ2-3,TRBV27,TRBD2,ASSLAGGPGTDTQY
TRBJ2-7,TRBV30,TRBD1,AWEGDRVNEQY
TRBJ1-3,TRBV6-1,TRBD1,ASSALTGVEGNTIY
TRBJ2-1,TRBV19,TRBD2,ASSLGTRGF
TRBJ2-2,TRBV7-2,TRBD2,ASSLFGLVNTGELF
TRBJ2-1,TRBV7-3,.,ASSLRAHNNYNEQF
TRBJ2-7,TRBV7-2,TRBD1,ASGTAQGFHEQY
TRBJ1-6,TRBV18,TRBD1,ASSPWTGDNSPLH
TRBJ2-1,TRBV7-7,.,ASSLGAGIDEQF
TRBJ2-7,TRBV7-2,.,ASTIVGGPKQY
TRBJ2-1,TRBV18,TRBD1,ASSPGQGVNEQF
TRBJ2-1,TRBV25-1,.,ASSELTAYNEQF
TRBJ2-7,TRBV5-4,TRBD2,ASSTRRGSGNSYEQY
TRBJ1-3,TRBV18,.,ASSPVDSSSGNTIY
TRBJ1-5,TRBV7-2,.,ASSLYTGSSQPQH
TRBJ2-7,TRBV28,TRBD1,ASSLMGQGGLRGEQY
TRBJ1-1,TRBV18,.,ASSPPHPNTEAF
TRBJ2-7,TRBV5-6,TRBD2,ASSATSGRVFSYEQY
TRBJ2-2,TRBV30,.,ASRKRGGGLTGELF
TRBJ2-5,TRBV6-5,.,ASRSDGAQETQY
TRBJ1-5,TRBV19,.,ASIGWNSNQPQH
TRBJ1-5,TRBV30,.,AWSVGRHNQPQH
TRBJ1-1,TRBV5-6,.,ASSLWLLDTEAF
TRBJ1-5,TRBV19,.,ASRATVGGRGGQPQH
TRBJ1-1,TRBV25-1,.,ASSGLSGSTEAF
TRBJ2-5,TRBV4-3,TRBD2,ASSQGRLAGVGETQY
TRBJ1-1,TRBV7-2,.,ASSRQMNTEAF
TRBJ2-3,TRBV19,TRBD2,ASNAGRASGEDTQY
TRBJ2-2,TRBV27,TRBD2,ASKPLSPGLAGGGTGELF
TRBJ1-2,TRBV28,TRBD1,ASTTGAYGYT